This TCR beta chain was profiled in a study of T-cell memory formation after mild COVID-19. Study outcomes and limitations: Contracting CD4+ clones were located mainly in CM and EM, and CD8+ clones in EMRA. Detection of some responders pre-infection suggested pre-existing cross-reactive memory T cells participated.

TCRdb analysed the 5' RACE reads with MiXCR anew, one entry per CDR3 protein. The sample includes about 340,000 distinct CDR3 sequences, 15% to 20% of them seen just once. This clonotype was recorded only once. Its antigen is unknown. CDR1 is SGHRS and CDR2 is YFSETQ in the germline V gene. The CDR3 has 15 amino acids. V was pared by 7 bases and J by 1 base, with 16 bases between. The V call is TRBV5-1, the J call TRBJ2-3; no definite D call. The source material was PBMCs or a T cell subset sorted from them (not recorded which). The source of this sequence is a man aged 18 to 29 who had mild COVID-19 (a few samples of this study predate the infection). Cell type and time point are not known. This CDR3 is CASVQRGIGTDTQYF. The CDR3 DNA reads TGCGCCAGCGTTCAGCGAGGAATCGGCACAGATACGCAGTATTTT.